This T cell receptor (beta chain) appears in the sequencing data of a study of sequential checkpoint blockade in melanoma. Background on the study: Arm A got nivolumab then ipilimumab; arm B the reverse, 1:1. Roughly 22 patients had tumor biopsies before treatment and at week 13. TCRβ was sequenced from DNA of approximately 99 pretreatment tumors.

The table came from immunoSEQ multiplex PCR; TCRdb's copy has only in-frame clones and leaves some out. The repertoire holds over 5,000 clones, roughly 26% seen once, with 20% to 25% in the top ten. The germline gives CDR1 MNHGY, CDR2 SAAAGT. The CDR3 sequence is 14 residues long. V lost 6 bases and J 3 bases, leaving 12 bases between the germline ends. Treatment reported: randomized to nivolumab then ipilimumab (arm A) or the reverse (arm B). This clone was seen a few times. This material consisted of tumor tissue (inferred from file names), taken from a patient given nivolumab and ipilimumab in sequence. This clonotype was obtained from a human donor with melanoma. This chain links TRBV6-8 with TRBJ1-5, with D possibly matching TRBD1 (6 bases). The CDR3 here is CASSWDMSNQPQHF. CDR3 nucleotides: TGTGCCAGCAGCTGGGACATGTCCAATCAGCCCCAGCATTTT.